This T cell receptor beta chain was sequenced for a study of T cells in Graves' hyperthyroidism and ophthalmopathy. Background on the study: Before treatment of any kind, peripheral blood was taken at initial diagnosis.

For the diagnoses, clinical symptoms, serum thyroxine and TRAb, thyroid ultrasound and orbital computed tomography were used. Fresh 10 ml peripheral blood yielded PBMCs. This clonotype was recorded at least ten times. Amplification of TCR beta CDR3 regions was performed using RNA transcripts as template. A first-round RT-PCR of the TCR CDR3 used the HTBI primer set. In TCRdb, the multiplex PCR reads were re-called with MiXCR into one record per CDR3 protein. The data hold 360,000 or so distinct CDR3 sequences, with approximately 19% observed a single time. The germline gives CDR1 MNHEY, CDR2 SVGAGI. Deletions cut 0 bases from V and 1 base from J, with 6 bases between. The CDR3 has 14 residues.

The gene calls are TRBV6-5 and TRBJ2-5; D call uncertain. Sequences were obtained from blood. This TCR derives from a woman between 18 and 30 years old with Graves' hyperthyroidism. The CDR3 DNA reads TGTGCCAGCAGTTACTCCTGGGCCCAAGAGACCCAGTACTTC. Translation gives CASSYSWAQETQYF.